The 23 T cell receptor beta chains below come from one sample, sequenced in a study of cytomegalovirus exposure and HLA in healthy donors. Researchers ran the PCR with 60 Vbeta and 13 Jbeta primers. Method: immunoSEQ multiplex PCR; TCRdb's copy keeps in-frame clones and lacks some. The sample gives 85,000 to 120,000 clones, 70% to 85% of which show up once; roughly 3.4% is in the top ten. Sequencing was carried out using PBMCs. Receptors originate from a man aged 60 to 75 in good health and CMV-seronegative.

As DNA, the CDR3 is TGTGCCAGCAGTGACAAGACAGGGGAGGGCTATGGCTACACCTTC. It encodes CASSDKTGEGYGYTF. The chain combines TRBV2 with TRBJ1-2; 8 bases are a match to TRBD1. Germline V CDR1 and CDR2: SNHLY, FYNNEI. V trimming: 3 bases; J trimming: 4 bases; junction bases outside the gene matches: 7. The CDR3 has 15 amino acids. The full variable domain, with the rest looked up from reference TRBV2 and TRBJ1-2, is EPEVTQTPSHQVTQMGQEVILRCVPISNHLYFYWYRQILGQKVEFLVSFYNNEISEKSEIFDDQFSVERPDGSNFTLKIRSTKLEDSAMYFCASSDKTGEGYGYTFGSGTRLTVV.

This clone was found once. J is TRBJ2-2 and V is TRBV18, with 8 nucleotides matching TRBD2. Germline lookup yields CDR1 KGHSH and CDR2 LQKENI. The CDR3 has 13 residues. The trim removed 8 bases at V and 6 bases at J, leaving 5 bases unmatched. The CDR3: CASLKLAAGELFF. For the CDR3, the DNA is TGTGCCAGCCTCAAACTAGCGGCCGGGGAGCTGTTTTTT.

V gene TRBV9 combines with J gene TRBJ2-3, with D hard to call. The CDR3 sequence is 14 residues long. The germline V gene encodes CDR1 SGDLS and CDR2 YYNGEE. V was shortened by 0 bases and J by 0 bases, with 5 bases between the two germline ends. The DNA of the CDR3 is TGTGCCAGCAGCGTAGTGTCTAGCACAGATACGCAGTATTTT. Amino acid sequence: CASSVVSSTDTQYF.

The J gene is TRBJ2-1, the V gene TRBV5-1; 12 bases are a match to TRBD2. After removal of 3 bases from V and 7 bases from J, the junction contained 8 bases not matched to a gene. CDR3 length: 16 amino acids. Germline values: CDR1 SGHRS, CDR2 YFSETQ. CDR3 amino acids: CASSSLSGLAGNEQFF. CDR3 coding DNA: TGCGCCAGCAGCTCCCTTTCCGGACTAGCGGGGAATGAGCAGTTCTTC.

This sequence joins TRBV19 and TRBJ1-4, with a tentative D call TRBD1 (6 bases). Germline CDR1 and CDR2: LNHDA and SQIVND (reference sequence). The CDR3 runs 13 residues. The germline V and J ends were trimmed by 4 bases and 8 bases, with 11 bases remaining between them. CDR3 coding DNA: TGTGCCAGTAGTACCGAGGACAGAGAAAAACTGTTTTTT. Amino acid sequence: CASSTEDREKLFF. The whole variable domain, filled in from reference TRBV19 and TRBJ1-4, reads DGGITQSPKYLFRKEGQNVTLSCEQNLNHDAMYWYRQDPGQGLRLIYYSQIVNDFQKGDIAEGYSVSREKKESFPLTVTSAQKNPTAFYLCASSTEDREKLFFGSGTQLSVL.

This clone was seen only once. This chain joins TRBV11-2 and TRBJ2-5; TRBD2 aligns across 9 bases. Germline V gene lookup returns CDR1 SGHAT and CDR2 FQNNGV. The CDR3 runs 16 residues. V shed 5 bases, J shed 2 bases, and the junction held 9 bases outside the gene matches. This chain's CDR3 is CASSGGTSLIQETQYF. CDR3 in DNA: TGTGCCAGCAGCGGTGGGACTAGCCTAATTCAAGAGACCCAGTACTTC.

The V call is TRBV7-8, the J call TRBJ1-5; D ambiguous. This CDR3 comprises 13 residues. Trimming took 5 bases from V and 7 from J, leaving 12 bases between them. CDR1 is SGHVS, CDR2 FQNEAQ, per germline. The CDR3 protein is CASSPYPRQPQHF. The CDR3 bases are TGTGCCAGCAGCCCCTACCCCAGGCAGCCCCAGCATTTT.

This clone was recorded a few times. This chain joins TRBV7-9 and TRBJ2-3; 7 bases align to TRBD2. V was clipped by 11 bases and J by 6 bases; unmatched bases: 17. The germline CDR1 and CDR2 sequences are SEHNR and FQNEAQ (reference sequence). The length of the CDR3 is 15 residues. CDR3 sequence reads: CALRGGAGLSDTQYF. The CDR3 DNA sequence: TGTGCCCTAAGGGGAGGGGCCGGCTTGTCGGATACGCAGTATTTT. Full variable domain (outside the CDR3, taken from reference TRBV7-9 and TRBJ2-3): DTGVSQNPRHKITKRGQNVTFRCDPISEHNRLYWYRQTLGQGPEFLTYFQNEAQLEKSRLLSDRFSAERPKGSFSTLEIQRTEQGDSAMYLCALRGGAGLSDTQYFGPGTRLTVL.

This clone was detected only a few times. This chain links TRBV6-4 with TRBJ2-2; tentatively, D is TRBD2 (5 bases). The germline CDR1 and CDR2 sequences are MRHNA and SNTAGT. V lost 6 bases, J lost 5 bases, and 10 bases lay in between. The CDR3 is made up of 13 amino acids. The CDR3 reads CASSARGTGELFF. The CDR3 DNA follows: TGTGCCAGCAGCGCTCGCGGGACCGGGGAGCTGTTTTTT.

The rearrangement links TRBV11-1 to TRBJ2-5, with D perhaps TRBD2 (6 bases). The germline V gene encodes CDR1 SGHAT and CDR2 FQDESV (reference sequence). The ends were cut back, 5 bases at V and 2 bases at J, with 9 bases in the middle. This CDR3 is 13 amino acids long. DNA for the CDR3: TGTGCCAGCAGCGGGGGACTGCAAGAGACCCAGTACTTC. Its protein is CASSGGLQETQYF. The complete variable domain, with remaining parts taken from reference TRBV11-1 and TRBJ2-5, reads EAEVAQSPRYKITEKSQAVAFWCDPISGHATLYWYRQILGQGPELLVQFQDESVVDDSQLPKDRFSAERLKGVDSTLKIQPAELGDSAMYLCASSGGLQETQYFGPGTRLLVL.

This clone was recorded a few times. The chain employs TRBV19 and TRBJ2-4, with D possibly TRBD1 on 5 matching bases. CDR1 is LNHDA, CDR2 SQIVND, per germline (reference sequence). This CDR3 spans 14 amino acids. The V end was cut by 3 bases, the J end by 6 bases, with 12 bases between. The CDR3 region is CASSINRPGNIQYF. The CDR3 DNA reads TGTGCCAGTAGTATTAACAGGCCGGGAAACATTCAGTACTTC.

J is TRBJ1-2 and V is TRBV5-1; D remains unclear. V was shortened by 0 bases and J by 7 bases, with 16 bases between the two germline ends. This CDR3 spans 15 amino acids. In germline, CDR1 is SGHRS, CDR2 YFSETQ. CDR3 in amino acids: CASSLDLSSYIGYTF. The CDR3 DNA reads as TGCGCCAGCAGCTTGGACTTATCCTCTTATATTGGCTACACCTTC.

This chain joins TRBV18 and TRBJ2-3, with D unresolved. The V end lost 2 bases, the J end lost 1 base, and 10 bases lay between the germline ends. The length of the CDR3 is 15 residues. The V gene's germline CDR1 is KGHSH and CDR2 LQKENI. CDR3 sequence: CASSPNQAGTDTQYF. CDR3 sequence (DNA): TGTGCCAGCTCACCAAACCAGGCTGGCACAGATACGCAGTATTTT.

This clone was observed once. The V and J genes are TRBV15 and TRBJ2-2, with TRBD1 as a possible D gene (6 bases). Germline CDR1 LNHNV, CDR2 YYDKDF (reference sequence). The CDR3 totals 16 residues. V lost 0 bases and J lost 0, with 8 bases in between. CDR3 coding DNA: TGTGCCACCAGCAGAGAAAGGGGGACGAACACCGGGGAGCTGTTTTTT. This gives the protein CATSRERGTNTGELFF. Full variable domain (remainder filled in from reference TRBV15 and TRBJ2-2): DAMVIQNPRYQVTQFGKPVTLSCSQTLNHNVMYWYQQKSSQAPKLLFHYYDKDFNNEADTPDNFQSRRPNTSFCFLDIRSPGLGDTAMYLCATSRERGTNTGELFFGEGSRLTVL.

This chain uses TRBV29-1 with TRBJ1-1; D is perhaps TRBD1 (6 bases). This CDR3 has 13 amino acids. V was shortened by 5 bases and J by 5 bases, with 15 bases between the two germline ends. CDR1 is SQVTM and CDR2 is ANQGSEA in the germline V gene. CDR3 coding DNA: TGCAGCGTTTCGACAGGTTCGAGAACTGAAGCTTTCTTT. It translates to CSVSTGSRTEAFF.

The chain employs TRBV11-2 and TRBJ2-2; 10 nucleotides line up with TRBD2. The CDR3 consists of 16 residues. V gave up 3 bases and J gave up 3 bases; unmatched junction bases: 4. The V gene's germline CDR1 is SGHAT and CDR2 FQNNGV. In DNA form, the CDR3 reads TGTGCCAGCAGCTTCGGTAGCGGGGGGTACACCGGGGAGCTGTTTTTT. This codes for CASSFGSGGYTGELFF.

The V and J genes are TRBV30 and TRBJ2-1; 8 bases match TRBD1. The CDR3 sequence is 13 residues long. J lost 2 bases, V lost 5 bases, and 2 bases had no gene match. From germline, CDR1 is GTSNPN and CDR2 SVGIG (reference sequence). The CDR3 DNA reads TGTGCCTGGCGGGGACAGGCCTACAATGAGCAGTTCTTC. Translation: CAWRGQAYNEQFF. Filled out from reference TRBV30 and TRBJ2-1, the complete variable domain reads SQTIHQWPATLVQPVGSPLSLECTVEGTSNPNLYWYRQAAGRGLQLLFYSVGIGQISSEVPQNLSASRPQDRQFILSSKKLLLSDSGFYLCAWRGQAYNEQFFGPGTRLTVL.

The chain links TRBV5-1 to TRBJ1-1; D may be TRBD1 (6 bases). CDR1 is SGHRS and CDR2 is YFSETQ in the germline V gene. This CDR3 has 15 amino acids. Trimming pared 4 bases from V and 3 bases from J, leaving 16 bases between. The CDR3 region has the DNA TGCGCCAGCAGCCCGGGGGGGGCGGGGGACACTGAAGCTTTCTTT. Its translation: CASSPGGAGDTEAFF.

This chain connects TRBV7-2 to TRBJ1-5; 10 nucleotides agree with TRBD1. Per germline, CDR1 SGHTA and CDR2 FQGNSA. The length of the CDR3 is 18 residues. V shed 1 base and J 8 bases; nucleotides not matched to a gene: 14. CDR3 sequence: CASSLVFWGTGESEPQHF. CDR3 nucleotide sequence: TGTGCCAGCAGCTTAGTCTTTTGGGGGACAGGGGAAAGTGAGCCCCAGCATTTT.

The chain uses TRBV7-2 and TRBJ1-5; D is undetermined. Germline CDR1 SGHTA, CDR2 FQGNSA. V lost 3 bases to trimming and J lost 6 bases, with 6 bases between them. This CDR3 contains 12 residues. The CDR3 nucleotides read TGTGCCAGCAGCTTGGAGGGTCAGCCCCAGCATTTT. Translated, it gives CASSLEGQPQHF.

The chain couples TRBV11-2 to TRBJ2-3, with 8 positions matching TRBD1. The CDR3 is made up of 15 amino acids. The trim removed 2 bases at V and 5 bases at J, leaving 6 bases unmatched. Germline CDR1 SGHAT, CDR2 FQNNGV. CDR3 sequence reads: CASSLSGTGRDTQYF. CDR3 in DNA: TGTGCCAGCAGCTTATCAGGGACAGGCAGAGATACGCAGTATTTT.

The CDR3 bases are TGCAGCGTTATTGCATCCGACAGGGCAACCCAAGAGACCCAGTACTTC. Translating it yields CSVIASDRATQETQYF. This chain connects TRBV29-1 to TRBJ2-5; 7 bases match TRBD1. This CDR3 region has 16 residues. With V trimmed by 5 bases and J by 1 base, 13 bases remained unmatched. Germline V gene lookup returns CDR1 SQVTM and CDR2 ANQGSEA.

The chain uses TRBV27 and TRBJ1-6, with D maybe TRBD1 (6 bases). The CDR3 runs to 16 residues. CDR1 MNHEY and CDR2 SMNVEV come from the germline V gene (reference sequence). The ends were cut back, 4 bases at V and 4 bases at J, with 14 bases in the middle. CDR3 bases: TGTGCCAGCAGTTACGGGTCGAGGGGGTATAATTCACCCCTCCACTTT. Translating gives CASSYGSRGYNSPLHF.